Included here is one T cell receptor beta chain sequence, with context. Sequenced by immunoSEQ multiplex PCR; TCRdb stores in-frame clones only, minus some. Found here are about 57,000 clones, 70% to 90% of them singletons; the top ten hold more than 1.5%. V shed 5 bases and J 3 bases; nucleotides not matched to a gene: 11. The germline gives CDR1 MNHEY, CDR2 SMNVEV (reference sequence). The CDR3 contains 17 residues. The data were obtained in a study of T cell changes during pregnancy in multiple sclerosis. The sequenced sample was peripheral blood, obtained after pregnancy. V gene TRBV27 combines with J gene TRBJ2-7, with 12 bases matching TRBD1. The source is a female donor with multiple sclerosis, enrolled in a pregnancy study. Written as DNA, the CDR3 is TGTGCCAGCAGTGGGGACAGGGGGCCCCAGGAGCACTACGAGCAGTACTTC. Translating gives CASSGDRGPQEHYEQYF.